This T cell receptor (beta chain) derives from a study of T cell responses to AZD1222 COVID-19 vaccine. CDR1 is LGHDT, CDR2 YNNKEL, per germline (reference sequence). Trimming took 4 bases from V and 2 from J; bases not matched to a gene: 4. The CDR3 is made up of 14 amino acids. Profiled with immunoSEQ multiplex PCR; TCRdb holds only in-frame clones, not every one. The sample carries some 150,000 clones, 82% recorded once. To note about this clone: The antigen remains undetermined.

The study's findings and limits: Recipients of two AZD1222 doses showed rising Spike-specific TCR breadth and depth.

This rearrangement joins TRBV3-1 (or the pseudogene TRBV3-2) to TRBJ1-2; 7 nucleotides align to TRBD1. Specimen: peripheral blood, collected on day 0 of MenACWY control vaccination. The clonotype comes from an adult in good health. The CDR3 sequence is CASSLKTGNYGYTF. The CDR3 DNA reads TGTGCCAGCAGCCTAAAGACAGGGAACTATGGCTACACCTTC.